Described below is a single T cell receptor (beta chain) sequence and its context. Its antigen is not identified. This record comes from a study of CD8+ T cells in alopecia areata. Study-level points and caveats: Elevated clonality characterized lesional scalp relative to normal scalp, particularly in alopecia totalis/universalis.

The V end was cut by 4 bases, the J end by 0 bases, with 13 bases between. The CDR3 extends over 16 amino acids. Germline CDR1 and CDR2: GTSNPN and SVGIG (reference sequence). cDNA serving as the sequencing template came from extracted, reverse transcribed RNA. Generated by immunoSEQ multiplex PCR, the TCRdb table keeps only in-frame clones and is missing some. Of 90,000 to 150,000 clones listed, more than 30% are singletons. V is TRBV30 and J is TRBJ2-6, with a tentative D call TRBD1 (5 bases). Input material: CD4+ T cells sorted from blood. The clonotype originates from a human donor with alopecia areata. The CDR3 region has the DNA TGTGCCTGGATTCTTGGACAACCCTCTGGGGCCAACGTCCTGACTTTC. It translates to CAWILGQPSGANVLTF. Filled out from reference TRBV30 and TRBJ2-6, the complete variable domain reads SQTIHQWPATLVQPVGSPLSLECTVEGTSNPNLYWYRQAAGRGLQLLFYSVGIGQISSEVPQNLSASRPQDRQFILSSKKLLLSDSGFYLCAWILGQPSGANVLTFGAGSRLTVL.